A single sample is the source of the 2 T cell receptor beta chains below, sequenced in a study of T-cell memory formation after mild COVID-19. TCRdb independently ran MiXCR on the 5' RACE reads; one entry per CDR3 protein. The sample holds about 470,000 distinct CDR3 sequences; around a sixth are singletons and the top ten take 9% to 15%. Material for sequencing was PBMCs or a T cell subset sorted from them (not recorded which). The receptor set was obtained from an adult woman who had mild COVID-19 (a few samples of this study predate the infection). Cell type and time point are not known.

V usage is TRBV9 and J usage is TRBJ2-1, with TRBD2 as a possible D gene (5 bases). Germline V CDR1 and CDR2: SGDLS, YYNGEE. V was shortened by 3 bases and J by 6 bases, with 16 bases between the two germline ends. The CDR3 totals 15 residues. The CDR3 sequence is CASSAITGKFNEQFF. The CDR3 coding sequence is TGTGCCAGCAGCGCAATTACCGGGAAATTCAATGAGCAGTTCTTC.

This clonotype was recorded a few times. This sequence joins TRBV13 and TRBJ2-4; maybe TRBD1 (8 bases). Germline V gene data show CDR1 as PRHDT and CDR2 as FYEKMQ (reference sequence). V dropped 5 bases and J dropped 16 bases, with 27 bases sitting between them. The CDR3 covers 15 residues. Written as DNA, the CDR3 is TGTGCCAGCAGCGACGGGGGGACAGGAGATCCCCGGTCATACTTC. It encodes CASSDGGTGDPRSYF.